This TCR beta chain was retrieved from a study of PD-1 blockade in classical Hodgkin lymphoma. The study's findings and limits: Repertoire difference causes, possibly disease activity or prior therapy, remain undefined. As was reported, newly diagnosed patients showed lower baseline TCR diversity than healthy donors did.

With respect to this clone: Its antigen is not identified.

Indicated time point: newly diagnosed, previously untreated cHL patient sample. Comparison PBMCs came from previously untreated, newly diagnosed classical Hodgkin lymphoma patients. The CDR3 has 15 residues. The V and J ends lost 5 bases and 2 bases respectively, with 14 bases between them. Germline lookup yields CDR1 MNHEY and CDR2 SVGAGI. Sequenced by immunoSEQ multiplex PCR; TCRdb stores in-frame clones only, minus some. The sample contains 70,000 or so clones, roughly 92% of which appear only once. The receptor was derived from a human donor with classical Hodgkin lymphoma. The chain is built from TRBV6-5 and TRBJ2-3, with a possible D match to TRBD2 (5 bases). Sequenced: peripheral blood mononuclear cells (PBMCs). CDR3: CASSLPGEPTDTQYF. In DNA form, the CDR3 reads TGTGCCAGCAGTCTCCCCGGGGAGCCCACAGATACGCAGTATTTT.